The present TCR beta chain was sequenced within a study of CD8 T cells in ankylosing spondylitis. The study's findings and limits: From matched ankylosing spondylitis synovial fluid, disease-linked clones were reportedly recovered at significantly enriched levels. Earlier literature documents some of the motif variants in reactive arthritis synovial fluid and blood. Blood from ankylosing spondylitis patients appeared to carry a characteristic roughly eight-variant TCR beta motif.

The CDR3 consists of 16 residues. J lost 2 bases, V lost 3 bases, and 7 bases had no gene match. Germline V CDR1 and CDR2: KGHSH, LQKENI. A word on this clonotype: Its antigen is not identified.

Molecular-barcoded quantitative 5'-RACE produced these TCR beta libraries. TCRdb reprocessed the 5' RACE reads via MiXCR and lists one record per CDR3 protein. The sample includes 250,000 or so distinct CDR3 sequences, under 30% of them seen just once. Sequencing used blood, either unsorted or a sorted T cell fraction (not recorded which). The sequence came from a male donor with ankylosing spondylitis or in good health (not recorded which). The chain links TRBV18 to TRBJ2-5; TRBD2 matches 9 bases. CDR3 nucleotide sequence: TGTGCCAGCTCACCGTCCGCGGGGGGGAGACAAGAGACCCAGTACTTC. Translation gives CASSPSAGGRQETQYF. The variable domain in full, with the rest retrieved from reference TRBV18 and TRBJ2-5, is NAGVMQNPRHLVRRRGQEARLRCSPMKGHSHVYWYRQLPEEGLKFMVYLQKENIIDESGMPKERFSAEFPKEGPSILRIQQVVRGDSAAYFCASSPSAGGRQETQYFGPGTRLLVL.